The source of this T cell receptor beta chain is a study of CD8 T cells in Susac syndrome. The CDR3 covers 16 residues. Germline loops: CDR1 SGDLS, CDR2 YYNGEE. The ends lost 4 bases at V and 5 bases at J; junction bases unmatched: 5. CD8+ and CD4+ blood T cells underwent TCR beta sequencing. A quantity of about 0.5 to 1 ug RNA underwent reverse transcription using random hexamers. From the immunoSEQ multiplex PCR reads, TCRdb called clonotypes with MiXCR, one entry per CDR3 protein. The data contain 120,000 or so distinct CDR3 sequences, just under 95% of them singletons. As to this clonotype: Its antigen is still unknown.

Study-level results: The study identified sixteen and five Susac-specific public clones in total CD8+ and CD8+ TEMRA repertoires. Among active patients and in TEMRA cells, CD8+ clonal expansion in Susac reached its peak.

The V and J genes are TRBV9 and TRBJ2-1; 14 bases fit TRBD2. The TCR was taken from a human donor with Susac syndrome. Sequencing used CD8+ T cells from PBMCs. The CDR3 region is CASSSRTSGGNNEQFF. In DNA, the CDR3 is TGTGCCAGCAGCTCTCGGACTAGCGGGGGGAACAATGAGCAGTTCTTC.